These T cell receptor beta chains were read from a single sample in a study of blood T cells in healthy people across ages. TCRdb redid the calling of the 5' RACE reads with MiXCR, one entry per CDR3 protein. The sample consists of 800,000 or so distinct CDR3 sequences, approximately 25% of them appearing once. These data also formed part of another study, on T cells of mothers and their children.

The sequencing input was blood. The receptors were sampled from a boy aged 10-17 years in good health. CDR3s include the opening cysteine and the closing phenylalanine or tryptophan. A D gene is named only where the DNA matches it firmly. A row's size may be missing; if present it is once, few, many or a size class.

cdr3_nt: TGTGCCACCAGCAGAGCAGGGACAGGGGGCGCGTTTGAAAAACTGTTTTTT
cdr3_aa: CATSRAGTGGAFEKLFF
clone_size: NA
d_call: TRBD1
v_call: TRBV15
j_call: TRBJ1-4

cdr3_nt: TGTGCCACCAGCAGGGGGGGGGACAATGAGCAGTTCTTC
cdr3_aa: CATSRGGDNEQFF
clone_size: few
d_call: TRBD2
v_call: TRBV15
j_call: TRBJ2-1

cdr3_nt: TGTGCCAGCAGTTTACTCTCGGGGGGGATCACAGATACGCAGTATTTT
cdr3_aa: CASSLLSGGITDTQYF
clone_size: NA
d_call: TRBD2
v_call: TRBV6-5
j_call: TRBJ2-3

cdr3_nt: TGCAGCGTTGCAGCAGCAAGCACAGATACGCAGCATTTT
cdr3_aa: CSVAAASTDTQHF
clone_size: once
d_call: NA
v_call: TRBV29-1
j_call: TRBJ1-5

cdr3_nt: TGTGCCAGCAGCCTCGGACACCCGAACTATGGCTACACCTTC
cdr3_aa: CASSLGHPNYGYTF
clone_size: NA
d_call: NA
v_call: TRBV7-9
j_call: TRBJ1-2

cdr3_nt: TGTGCCAGCAGCTTACTGGGGGGCCGGAATTCACCCCTCCACTTT
cdr3_aa: CASSLLGGRNSPLHF
clone_size: NA
d_call: NA
v_call: TRBV13
j_call: TRBJ1-6

cdr3_nt: TGTGCCAGCAGACCCAAACTCCTAATGAATTCACCCCTCCACTTT
cdr3_aa: CASRPKLLMNSPLHF
clone_size: few
d_call: NA
v_call: TRBV12-3/TRBV12-4
j_call: TRBJ1-6

cdr3_nt: TGTGCCAGCAGCTCAGACAGGGGGCGCGTGCCGAACACCGGGGAGCTGTTTTTT
cdr3_aa: CASSSDRGRVPNTGELFF
clone_size: NA
d_call: TRBD1
v_call: TRBV7-2
j_call: TRBJ2-2

cdr3_nt: TGTGCCAGCAGCGCCTTTAGGACAGGGATTGGAAACACCATATATTTT
cdr3_aa: CASSAFRTGIGNTIYF
clone_size: few
d_call: TRBD1
v_call: TRBV3-1
j_call: TRBJ1-3

cdr3_nt: TGTGCCACCAGCCCCGGGAGAGCCTACGAGCAGTACTTC
cdr3_aa: CATSPGRAYEQYF
clone_size: NA
d_call: NA
v_call: TRBV15
j_call: TRBJ2-7

cdr3_nt: TGCAGTGCTAGTCCAGCGGGGGTTTCCTACGAGCAGTACTTC
cdr3_aa: CSASPAGVSYEQYF
clone_size: NA
d_call: TRBD2
v_call: TRBV20-1
j_call: TRBJ2-7

cdr3_nt: TGTGCCAGCAGCAACCAGGACAGGGGGCGCACTGAAGCTTTCTTT
cdr3_aa: CASSNQDRGRTEAFF
clone_size: many
d_call: NA
v_call: TRBV21-1
j_call: TRBJ1-1

cdr3_nt: TGTGCCAGCAGTTCCAACCTCCTATCGCAGCCCCAGCATTTT
cdr3_aa: CASSSNLLSQPQHF
clone_size: NA
d_call: NA
v_call: TRBV6-2/TRBV6-3
j_call: TRBJ1-5

cdr3_nt: TGCAGTGCTAGAGGGCGTCTGGAAGAGACCCAGTACTTC
cdr3_aa: CSARGRLEETQYF
clone_size: NA
d_call: NA
v_call: TRBV20-1
j_call: TRBJ2-5

cdr3_nt: TGCAGTGATACAGGGTCAGGCACAGATACGCAGTATTTT
cdr3_aa: CSDTGSGTDTQYF
clone_size: few
d_call: NA
v_call: TRBV20-1
j_call: TRBJ2-3

cdr3_nt: TGCAGTGCTAGAGAACAGTGGGCTGGAAACACCATATATTTT
cdr3_aa: CSAREQWAGNTIYF
clone_size: NA
d_call: NA
v_call: TRBV20-1
j_call: TRBJ1-3